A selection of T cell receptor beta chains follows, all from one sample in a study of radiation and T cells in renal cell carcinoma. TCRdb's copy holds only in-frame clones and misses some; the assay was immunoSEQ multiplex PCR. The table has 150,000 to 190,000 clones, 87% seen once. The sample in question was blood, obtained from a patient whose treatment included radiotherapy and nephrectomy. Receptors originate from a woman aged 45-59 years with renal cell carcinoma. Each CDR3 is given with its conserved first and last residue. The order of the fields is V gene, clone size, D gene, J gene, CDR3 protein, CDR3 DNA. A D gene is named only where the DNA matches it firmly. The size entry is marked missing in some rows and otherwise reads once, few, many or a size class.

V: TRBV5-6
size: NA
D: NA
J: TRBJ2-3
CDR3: CASSLSRDTQYF
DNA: TGTGCCAGCAGCTTGTCCCGAGATACGCAGTATTTT

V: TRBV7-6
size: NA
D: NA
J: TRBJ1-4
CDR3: CASSLEAPPTEKLFF
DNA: TGTGCCAGCAGCTTAGAGGCGCCCCCCACCGAAAAACTGTTTTTT

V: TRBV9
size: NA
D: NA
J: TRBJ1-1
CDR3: CASSPLIGGGEAFF
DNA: TGTGCCAGCAGCCCCTTAATTGGGGGCGGTGAAGCTTTCTTT

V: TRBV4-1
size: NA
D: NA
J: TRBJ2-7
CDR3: CATSPEGQTTSSEQYF
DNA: TGCGCCACCTCCCCGGAGGGGCAGACCACGTCCTCGGAGCAGTACTTC

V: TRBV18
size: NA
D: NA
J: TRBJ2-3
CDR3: CASSPRIIEDTQYF
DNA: TGTGCCAGCTCACCACGGATTATTGAAGATACGCAGTATTTT

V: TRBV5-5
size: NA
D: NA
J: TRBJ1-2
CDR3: CASSFRRGPLGGYTF
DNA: TGTGCCAGCAGCTTTCGGAGGGGCCCCTTGGGCGGCTACACCTTC

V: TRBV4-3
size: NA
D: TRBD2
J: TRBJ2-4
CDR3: CASSQDSIAGGRGDIQYF
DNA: TGCGCCAGCAGCCAAGATTCCATAGCGGGGGGACGGGGAGACATTCAGTACTTC

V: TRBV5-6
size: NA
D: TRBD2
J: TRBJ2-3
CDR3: CASSRQTSGARTDTQYF
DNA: TGTGCCAGCAGCCGACAAACTAGCGGGGCCCGCACAGATACGCAGTATTTT

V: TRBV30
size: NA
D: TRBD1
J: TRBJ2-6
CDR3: CAWSRNRGGDVLTF
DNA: TGTGCCTGGAGTCGCAACAGGGGCGGAGACGTCCTGACTTTC

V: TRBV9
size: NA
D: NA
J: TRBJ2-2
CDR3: CASSQPGLERTPGELFF
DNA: TGTGCCAGCAGCCAACCTGGGCTGGAAAGAACACCCGGGGAGCTGTTTTTT

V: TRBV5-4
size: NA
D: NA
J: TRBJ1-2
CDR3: CASSLVPGNMEGYTF
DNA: TGTGCCAGCAGCTTGGTTCCGGGGAATATGGAGGGCTACACCTTC

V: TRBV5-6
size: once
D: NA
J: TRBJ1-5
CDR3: CASSLARAGFYQPQHF
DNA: TGTGCCAGCAGCCTAGCCAGGGCAGGGTTTTATCAGCCCCAGCATTTT

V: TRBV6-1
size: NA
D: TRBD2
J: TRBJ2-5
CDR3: CASSSTSGVEKTQYF
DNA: TGTGCCAGCAGCAGCACTAGCGGGGTCGAAAAGACCCAGTACTTC

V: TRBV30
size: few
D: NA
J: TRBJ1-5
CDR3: CAWSLGLGNQPQHF
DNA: TGTGCCTGGAGTTTGGGGCTGGGCAATCAGCCCCAGCATTTT

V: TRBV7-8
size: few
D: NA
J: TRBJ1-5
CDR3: CASSLTLGVDQPQHF
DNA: TGTGCCAGCAGCTTAACACTGGGGGTGGACCAGCCCCAGCATTTT

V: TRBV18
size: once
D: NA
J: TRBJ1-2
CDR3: CASSPGAQSHGYTF
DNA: TGTGCCAGCTCACCCGGAGCGCAATCTCATGGCTACACCTTC

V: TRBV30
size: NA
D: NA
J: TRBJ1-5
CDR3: CAWSRVGNQPQHF
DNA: TGTGCCTGGAGTCGGGTAGGCAATCAGCCCCAGCATTTT

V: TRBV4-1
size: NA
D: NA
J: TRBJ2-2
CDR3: CASSRVENTGELFF
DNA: TGCGCCAGCAGCCGGGTTGAGAACACCGGGGAGCTGTTTTTT

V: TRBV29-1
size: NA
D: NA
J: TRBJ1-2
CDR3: CSVEDLLDKGGYTF
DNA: TGCAGCGTTGAAGATCTTTTGGACAAGGGGGGCTACACCTTC

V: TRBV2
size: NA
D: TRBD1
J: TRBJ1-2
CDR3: CASRDTGGSYGYTF
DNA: TGTGCCAGCAGGGATACAGGGGGCAGCTATGGCTACACCTTC

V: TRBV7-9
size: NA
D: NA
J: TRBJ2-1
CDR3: CASSFRSAGSNNEQFF
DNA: TGTGCCAGCAGCTTCCGCTCGGCGGGGAGCAACAATGAGCAGTTCTTC

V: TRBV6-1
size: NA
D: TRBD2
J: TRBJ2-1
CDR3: CASRRLAGGQGEQFF
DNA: TGTGCCAGCAGGCGACTAGCGGGGGGGCAGGGTGAGCAGTTCTTC

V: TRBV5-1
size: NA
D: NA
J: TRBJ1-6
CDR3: CASSLDGRFDSPLHF
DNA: TGCGCCAGCAGCTTGGATGGCAGGTTTGATTCACCCCTCCACTTT

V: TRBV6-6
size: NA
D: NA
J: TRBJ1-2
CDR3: CASSYGAARPTYGYTF
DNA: TGTGCCAGCAGTTACGGGGCCGCCAGGCCGACCTATGGCTACACCTTC

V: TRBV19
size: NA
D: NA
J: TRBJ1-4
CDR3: CASKVNSNEKLFF
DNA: TGTGCCAGTAAGGTGAACAGTAATGAAAAACTGTTTTTT

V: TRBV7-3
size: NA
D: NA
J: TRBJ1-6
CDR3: CASSPGGVGNSPLHF
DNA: TGTGCCAGCAGCCCCGGGGGAGTAGGGAACTCACCCCTCCACTTT

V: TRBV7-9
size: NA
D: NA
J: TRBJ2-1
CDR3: CASSSKGGVSYNEQFF
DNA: TGTGCCAGCAGTTCTAAGGGCGGCGTCTCCTACAATGAGCAGTTCTTC

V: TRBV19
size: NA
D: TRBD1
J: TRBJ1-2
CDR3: CASSMANRGGYTF
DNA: TGTGCCAGTAGTATGGCCAACAGGGGCGGCTACACCTTC

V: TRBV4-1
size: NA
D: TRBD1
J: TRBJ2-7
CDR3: CASSQEPTGATYEQYF
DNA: TGCGCCAGCAGCCAAGAACCAACAGGGGCAACCTACGAGCAGTACTTC

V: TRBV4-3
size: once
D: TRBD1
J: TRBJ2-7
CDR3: CASSPRTGHYEQYF
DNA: TGCGCCAGCAGCCCCCGGACAGGGCACTACGAGCAGTACTTC

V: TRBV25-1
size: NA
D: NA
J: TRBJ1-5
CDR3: CASSRGVNQPQHF
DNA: TGTGCCAGCAGTAGAGGAGTCAATCAGCCCCAGCATTTT

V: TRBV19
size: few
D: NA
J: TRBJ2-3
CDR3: CASMSLGGDTQYF
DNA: TGTGCCAGTATGAGCCTGGGGGGAGATACGCAGTATTTT

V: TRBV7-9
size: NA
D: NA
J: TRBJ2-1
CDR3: CASSLKGGADEQFF
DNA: TGTGCCAGCAGCTTAAAGGGTGGGGCCGATGAGCAGTTCTTC

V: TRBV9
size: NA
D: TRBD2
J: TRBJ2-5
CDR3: CASSVNLGTSDETQYF
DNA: TGTGCCAGCAGCGTAAATCTCGGGACTAGCGATGAGACCCAGTACTTC

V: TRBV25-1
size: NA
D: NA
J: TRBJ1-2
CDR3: CASSAGLEGYTF
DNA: TGTGCCAGCAGTGCCGGGCTCGAGGGCTACACCTTC

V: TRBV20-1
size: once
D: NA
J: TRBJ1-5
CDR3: CSVGVNQPQHF
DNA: TGCAGTGTTGGGGTGAATCAGCCCCAGCATTTT

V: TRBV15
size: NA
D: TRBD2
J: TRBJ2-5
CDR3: CATSRGLAGIETQYF
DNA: TGTGCCACCAGCAGAGGACTAGCGGGGATTGAGACCCAGTACTTC

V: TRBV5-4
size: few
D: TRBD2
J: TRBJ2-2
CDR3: CASSLGLAGGRGELFF
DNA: TGTGCCAGCAGCCTGGGCCTAGCGGGGGGGCGCGGGGAGCTGTTTTTT

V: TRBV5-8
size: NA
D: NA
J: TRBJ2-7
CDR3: CASSFGDGTYEQYF
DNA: TGTGCCAGCAGCTTCGGGGACGGGACCTACGAGCAGTACTTC

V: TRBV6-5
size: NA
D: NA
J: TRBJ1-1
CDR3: CASSYSGGNTEAFF
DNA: TGTGCCAGCAGTTACAGCGGAGGGAACACTGAAGCTTTCTTT

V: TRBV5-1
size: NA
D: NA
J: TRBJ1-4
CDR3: CASSLDAFGSGEKLFF
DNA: TGCGCCAGCAGCTTGGATGCCTTCGGGTCGGGTGAAAAACTGTTTTTT

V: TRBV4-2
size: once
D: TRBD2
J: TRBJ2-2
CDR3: CASSQSLAGEVSGELFF
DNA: TGTGCCAGCAGCCAAAGCCTAGCGGGGGAGGTCTCCGGGGAGCTGTTTTTT

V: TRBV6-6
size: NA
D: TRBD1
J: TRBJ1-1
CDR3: CASRDRDTEAFF
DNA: TGTGCCAGCAGGGACAGGGACACTGAAGCTTTCTTT

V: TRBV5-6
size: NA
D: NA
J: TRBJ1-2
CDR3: CASSLDRKGYGYTF
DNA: TGTGCCAGCAGCTTGGACAGAAAAGGCTATGGCTACACCTTC

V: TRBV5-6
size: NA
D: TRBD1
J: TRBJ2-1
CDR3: CASSWDRLDNEQFF
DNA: TGTGCCAGCAGCTGGGACAGGTTAGACAATGAGCAGTTCTTC

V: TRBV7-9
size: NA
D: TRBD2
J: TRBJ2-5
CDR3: CASSTRLAGGQETQYF
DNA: TGTGCCAGCAGCACCCGACTAGCGGGGGGACAAGAGACCCAGTACTTC

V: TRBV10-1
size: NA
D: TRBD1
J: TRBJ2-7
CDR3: CASSPPGQGPYEQYF
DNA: TGCGCCAGCTCTCCTCCGGGACAGGGACCCTACGAGCAGTACTTC

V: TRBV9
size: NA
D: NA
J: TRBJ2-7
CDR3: CASSVDWREQYF
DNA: TGTGCCAGCAGCGTAGATTGGAGAGAGCAGTACTTC

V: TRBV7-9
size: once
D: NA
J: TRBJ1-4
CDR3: CASSLGEWTADEKLFF
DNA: TGTGCCAGCAGCTTGGGGGAGTGGACGGCGGATGAAAAACTGTTTTTT

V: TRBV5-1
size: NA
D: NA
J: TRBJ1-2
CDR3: CASSPEVSGARYGYTF
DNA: TGCGCCAGCAGCCCCGAGGTTTCGGGAGCGCGCTATGGCTACACCTTC

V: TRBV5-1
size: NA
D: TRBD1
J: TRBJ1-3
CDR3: CASSRDSLSGNTIYF
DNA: TGCGCCAGCAGCAGGGACAGCCTCTCTGGAAACACCATATATTTT

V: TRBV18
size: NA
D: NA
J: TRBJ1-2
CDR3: CASSPGRADGYTF
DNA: TGTGCCAGCTCACCAGGCAGGGCGGATGGCTACACCTTC

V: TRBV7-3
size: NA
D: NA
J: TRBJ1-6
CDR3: CASSPNHGQTLHF
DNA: TGTGCCAGCAGCCCGAATCACGGGCAAACCCTCCACTTT